This T cell receptor (beta chain) was found in a study of shared clonotypes between healthy human individuals (TCRdb year 2020). In the study overall: Three men and a couple of women, aged 18 to 49 years, made up the cohort. For each donor, CD4 naive and CD4 memory were each given three plates, CD8 naive was given two plates, and CD8 memory was given one plate. Blood TCR repertoires of roughly five healthy adults were deeply sequenced to estimate repertoire size and the extent of clonotype sharing between individuals. Different laboratories and diverse techniques were used to prepare libraries and sequence TCR repertoires, to increase sequencing depth and limit assay-specific biases. Between about 0.8 and 9 billion PBMCs per donor were obtained by leukapheresis. What the authors observed across the whole study: Pairwise subsampling led to the expectation that sequencing depth would affect the degree of clonotype sharing among donors. The small number of donors limited the genetic and exposure-history diversity represented. Compared with non-shared clonotypes, the clonotypes found in all four sorted-subset donors had higher generation probabilities. Rarefaction of sorted-subset datasets indicated incomplete sequencing despite the large sequencing depth. Sampling was restricted to blood, and TCR repertoires in tissue are likely to differ from TCR repertoires in blood. When several donors were compared, the shared fraction of clonotypes was roughly 5% for naive CD4, over 3% for naive CD8, roughly 2.3% for memory CD4, and 0.3% to 0.5% for memory CD8. Naive subsets generally had larger estimated clonotype richness than memory subsets.

Worth noting for this clone: It has no known antigen specificity. No clone much larger than this one lies a single base away; base qualities are absent.

Inclusive of the bounding cysteine and phenylalanine, the CDR3 is 14 residues long. This entry keeps only the CDR3 DNA: 42 bases, framed from base 1. From a lookup of the germline V gene, CDR1 and CDR2 are WSHSY and SAAADI. Trimming leaves V shorter by 3 bases and J shorter by 2 bases, with the junction holding 2 bases beyond the gene matches. Healthy HIV-negative adults with no recently reported acute infections or vaccinations were included as donors. Only Caucasian adults living in Nashville, Tennessee, USA were represented among the donors. CD4+ T cells were enriched through magnetic negative selection, after which naive cells were positively selected on CD45RA and the remaining negative fraction served as the memory subset. Blood was collected by leukapheresis, and PBMCs were isolated by Ficoll-Histopaque density gradient centrifugation and then cryopreserved in liquid nitrogen vapor phase. Analytical flow cytometry was used to check the purity and quantity of every magnetically sorted T cell population. Each sorted fraction had its genomic DNA isolated and then quantified by UV absorbance on a Nanodrop 2000c.

Using the deep immunoSEQ assay, multiplex PCR amplified TCR CDR3 regions from genomic DNA. For each cell subset, the extracted genomic DNA was distributed evenly across all wells of several immunoSEQ 96-well plates, and each plate served as one replicate. For sorted subsets, each replicate PCR was loaded with around 200 ng genomic DNA, equivalent to some 27,000 T cell genomes. The purified libraries were quantified using a Qubit 3.0 fluorometer, sized with a Bioanalyzer 2100, and then quantified again using the KAPA Library Quantification kit. A separate single-read 150-cycle Illumina NextSeq 550 flow cell was used to sequence each immunoSEQ 96-well plate. Per the source publication's procedure: Because the immunoSEQ output included only junctional sequences and no quality scores, the filtering could not be the same as the filtering used for full-length reads. Sequences were annotated with PyIR, a Python wrapper for IgBLAST v1.9, and V/J genes and CDR3 were assigned using IMGT germline references. Reads were filtered out if the reads had weak V/J assignments (E-value above 1e-6), no CDR3, stop codons, out-of-frame junctions, or ambiguous translated residues. V3J clonotypes were defined by identical inferred V gene, J gene, and CDR3 amino acid sequence. Percentage overlap between repertoires was computed as shared unique clonotypes divided by the size of the smaller repertoire. Three approaches were used to assess repertoire richness: RTK rarefaction, the Chao1 estimator, and Recon v2.1 estimates of unobserved clonotypes. For all TCRbeta clonotypes obtained by the gDNA method from a handful of donors, generation probabilities were computed with OLGA. The table was pulled from immuneACCESS by TCRdb, which kept in-frame rearrangements only. Such tables lose some clones; where checked, under half of the loss comes from unresolved V genes, and the rest has no known cause. The D gene and trimming were derived from the DNA, and the V and J assignments and clone size from that table. The sample has more than 1.2 million clones on record, 98% of them singletons. 0.36% of the sample comes from the top ten.

This sequence originates from a man aged 25 to 40 in good health. Material: naive CD4+ T cells sorted from blood. The cell subset or site label of this sample denotes: CD45RA+ positively selected. Recombination linked TRBV10-2 to TRBJ2-7, with 9 bases aligning to TRBD2. CDR3 region: CASSEGGRAYEQYF. The sequence in DNA is TGCGCCAGCAGTGAAGGCGGGAGGGCCTACGAGCAGTACTTC.